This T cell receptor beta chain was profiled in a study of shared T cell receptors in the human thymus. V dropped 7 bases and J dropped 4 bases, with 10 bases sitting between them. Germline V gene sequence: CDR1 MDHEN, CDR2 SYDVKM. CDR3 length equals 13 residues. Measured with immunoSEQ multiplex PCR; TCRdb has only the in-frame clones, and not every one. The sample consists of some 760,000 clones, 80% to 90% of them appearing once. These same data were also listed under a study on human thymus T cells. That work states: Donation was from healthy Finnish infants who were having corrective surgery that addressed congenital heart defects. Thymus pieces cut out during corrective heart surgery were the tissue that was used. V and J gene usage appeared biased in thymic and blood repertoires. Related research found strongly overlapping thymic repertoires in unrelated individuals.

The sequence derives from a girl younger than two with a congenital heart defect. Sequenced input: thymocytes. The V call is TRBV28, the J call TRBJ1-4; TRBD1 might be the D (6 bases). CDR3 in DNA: TGTGCCAGCATCAGGGGAAATAATGAAAAACTGTTTTTT. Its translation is CASIRGNNEKLFF.